The clone carrying this T cell receptor beta chain came up a few times. Researchers ran the PCR with 60 Vbeta and 13 Jbeta primers. The table came from immunoSEQ multiplex PCR; TCRdb's copy has only in-frame clones and leaves some out. The sample has about 93,000 clones, roughly four fifths seen once. The data derive from a study of cytomegalovirus exposure and HLA in healthy donors. V lost 3 bases, J lost 4 bases, and 9 bases lay in between. The CDR3 is made up of 13 amino acids. Germline V gene lookup returns CDR1 SGHTA and CDR2 FQGNSA. What was sequenced was PBMCs. This receptor was identified in a man in his fifties in good health and CMV-seronegative. The genes are TRBV7-2 and TRBJ2-5; no definite D call. Here the CDR3 reads CASSLSVPETQYF. In nucleotides, the CDR3 is TGTGCCAGCAGCTTGTCGGTCCCAGAGACCCAGTACTTC. Looking up the rest from reference TRBV7-2 and TRBJ2-5 gives the full variable domain: GAGVSQSPSNKVTEKGKDVELRCDPISGHTALYWYRQSLGQGLEFLIYFQGNSAPDKSGLPSDRFSAERTGGSVSTLTIQRTQQEDSAVYLCASSLSVPETQYFGPGTRLLVL.